The 15 T cell receptor beta chains in this list originate from one sample, sequenced in a study of low-dose radiotherapy and immunotherapy resistance in tumors (dated by TCRdb to about 2022). To make first-strand cDNA, Superscript III was used along with a set of TRAV- and TRBV-specific primers so that both the TCRalpha and TCRbeta chains were covered. TCRs were amplified for 20 to 25 PCR cycles with Phusion, using a constant-region primer paired with the adapter attached to the V primers. TCRdb trimmed the raw reads at Q25, called clones with MiXCR and kept productive beta chains. Identical CDR3 proteins give one entry, which carries the most common genes and DNA. Present in this sample are approximately 12,000 distinct CDR3 sequences, less than 65% of which were seen just once. The ten largest clones capture 7.7% of the sample. These TCRs come from a human donor with advanced metastatic prostate, ovarian, gallbladder or colorectal cancer (not recorded which). This table probably holds off-target reads from a library built for another chain.

The gene calls are TRBV19 and TRBJ1-5; D is undetermined. CDR3 length: 15 residues. Per the germline V gene, CDR1 is LNHDA and CDR2 is SQIVND (reference sequence). V was pared by 6 bases and J by 0 bases, with 12 bases between. The CDR3 protein is CASSTDGHSNQPQHF. CDR3 nucleotides: TGTGCCAGTAGCACGGACGGGCATAGCAATCAGCCCCAGCATTTT.

The V and J genes are TRBV24-1 and TRBJ2-7, with TRBD1 matching 12 bases. This CDR3 comprises 15 residues. From germline, CDR1 is KGHDR and CDR2 SFDVKD. Trimming at V came to 4 bases and at J to 6 bases, leaving 6 bases not matched to a gene. CDR3 in amino acids: CATSDSGTGGVEQYF. The DNA of the CDR3 is TGTGCCACCAGTGACTCCGGGACAGGGGGCGTCGAGCAGTACTTC.

The chain carries TRBV29-1 and TRBJ2-3, with 11 bases identical to TRBD2. This CDR3 spans 14 amino acids. Looked up from germline, CDR1 is SQVTM and CDR2 is ANQGSEA. Trimming at V came to 1 base and at J to 4 bases, leaving 1 base not matched to a gene. The CDR3 bases are TGCAGCGTTGAAGGACTAGCGGGGCCAGATACGCAGTATTTT. It codes for CSVEGLAGPDTQYF.

The rearrangement links TRBV2 to TRBJ2-1; 14 nucleotides line up with TRBD2. The junction had 5 bases not matched to a gene; V was cut back by 7 bases and J by 6 bases. CDR1 is SNHLY, CDR2 FYNNEI, per germline. The CDR3 extends over 15 amino acids. The CDR3 nucleotides read TGTGCCAGCACCCAGGGACTAGCGGGAGCCAATGAGCAGTTCTTC. Its protein product is CASTQGLAGANEQFF.

This clonotype is a singleton in its sample. CDR3 in amino acids: CASSALDVRDPYPSSYEQYF. The DNA of the CDR3 is TGTGCCAGCAGCGCCCTGGACGTAAGGGACCCTTATCCCTCCTCCTACGAGCAGTACTTC. The rearrangement joins TRBV21-1 to TRBJ2-7; the listed D gene, TRBD1, was not tested against the DNA. TRBV21-1 is a pseudogene. This CDR3 is built from 20 residues.

This clonotype came up a few times. This chain links TRBV5-1 with TRBJ2-6, with D possibly being TRBD1 or TRBD2 (5 bases each). This CDR3 is 15 amino acids long. V was shortened by 5 bases and J by 4 bases, with 13 bases between the two germline ends. From germline, CDR1 is SGHRS and CDR2 YFSETQ. DNA for the CDR3: TGCGCCAGCAGTGAGGGGTTCGTGGGGGCCAACGTCCTGACTTTC. It encodes CASSEGFVGANVLTF.

A few counts support this clonotype. This chain uses TRBV28 with TRBJ2-1; D call uncertain. Trimming pared 5 bases from V and 8 bases from J, leaving 7 bases between. CDR1 MDHEN and CDR2 SYDVKM come from the germline V gene. This CDR3 comprises 11 residues. CDR3 in amino acids: CASSHRDEQFF. DNA of the CDR3: TGTGCCAGCAGTCACAGAGATGAGCAGTTCTTC.

V gene TRBV2 combines with J gene TRBJ2-1; 10 bases fit TRBD2. CDR1 SNHLY and CDR2 FYNNEI come from the germline V gene. J gave up 0 bases and V 2 bases, and 10 bases lay outside the gene matches. This CDR3 is 19 amino acids long. Here the CDR3 reads CASSESERGGYSSYNEQFF. The CDR3 DNA sequence: TGTGCCAGCAGTGAAAGTGAGCGGGGGGGGTATAGCTCCTACAATGAGCAGTTCTTC. The full variable domain, with the rest looked up from reference TRBV2 and TRBJ2-1, is EPEVTQTPSHQVTQMGQEVILRCVPISNHLYFYWYRQILGQKVEFLVSFYNNEISEKSEIFDDQFSVERPDGSNFTLKIRSTKLEDSAMYFCASSESERGGYSSYNEQFFGPGTRLTVL.

The V call is TRBV3-1, the J call TRBJ2-7; D is perhaps TRBD2 (6 bases). V was trimmed by 5 bases and J by 7 bases, leaving 27 bases between them. CDR1 and CDR2 from the germline V gene are LGHDT and YNNKEL (reference sequence). This CDR3 region has 17 residues. Written as DNA, the CDR3 is TGTGCCAGCAGCTCGGCCGATCGATACTCCCTTGGGGGGGAGCAGTACTTC. It yields the protein CASSSADRYSLGGEQYF.

V gene TRBV28 combines with J gene TRBJ2-2, with D possibly TRBD1 on 6 matching bases. In germline, CDR1 is MDHEN, CDR2 SYDVKM. Trimming cost V 6 bases and J 1 base, with 15 bases left between them. The CDR3 has 16 residues. CDR3 loop: CASRPQGYGNTGELFF. As DNA, the CDR3 is TGTGCCAGCAGACCTCAGGGGTATGGGAACACCGGGGAGCTGTTTTTT.

The V and J genes are TRBV10-3 and TRBJ1-1; a possible D gene is TRBD1 (6 bases). Germline V lookup: CDR1 ENHRY, CDR2 SYGVKD. The CDR3 contains 14 residues. The V end lost 4 bases, the J end lost 8 bases, and 17 bases lay between the germline ends. The CDR3 sequence is CAISGSTRGREAFF. The CDR3 DNA follows: TGTGCCATCAGTGGGTCCACGAGGGGGAGAGAAGCTTTCTTT.

The chain links TRBV24-1 to TRBJ2-5, with D possibly matching TRBD1 (6 bases). The germline V gene encodes CDR1 KGHDR and CDR2 SFDVKD. The V end lost 7 bases, the J end lost 2 bases, and 10 bases lay between the germline ends. The CDR3 runs 13 residues. In DNA form, the CDR3 reads TGTGCCACCAGCCCAGGACAGCAAGAGACCCAGTACTTC. Translating it yields CATSPGQQETQYF.

V usage is TRBV29-1 and J usage is TRBJ2-1, with 9 bases that match TRBD2. With 7 bases clipped from V and 7 bases from J, the junction kept 11 bases outside the gene matches. From germline, CDR1 is SQVTM and CDR2 ANQGSEA. This CDR3 is built from 14 residues. CDR3 residues: CSGTASGTWNEQFF. CDR3 bases: TGCAGCGGGACAGCTAGCGGGACGTGGAATGAGCAGTTCTTC.

This chain joins TRBV9 and TRBJ2-2, with no clear D. Trimming left V 1 base short and J 5 bases short, with 15 bases between. This CDR3 contains 16 residues. The germline V gene encodes CDR1 SGDLS and CDR2 YYNGEE. CDR3: CASSVSQVLSTGELFF. In DNA, the CDR3 is TGTGCCAGCAGCGTAAGCCAGGTTTTATCGACCGGGGAGCTGTTTTTT.

The chain uses TRBV7-2 and TRBJ2-7; 11 positions agree with TRBD2. Germline V gene sequence: CDR1 SGHTA, CDR2 FQGNSA. This CDR3 is 15 amino acids long. Germline trimming cut 3 bases from V and 2 bases from J; bases unmatched to any gene: 3. The CDR3 protein is CASSFSGGETYEQYF. The CDR3 DNA reads TGTGCCAGCAGCTTTAGCGGGGGGGAAACCTACGAGCAGTACTTC.